What follows are 18 T cell receptor beta chains derived from one specimen sequenced in a study of control samples from healthy donors and cancer patients. TCRdb's table, derived via immunoSEQ multiplex PCR, lists solely in-frame clones and lacks some. The top ten clones hold about 1.7% of a sample with 150,000 to 200,000 clones, approximately 86% of them seen once. The specimen was blood. These receptors all come from a young man in good health.

The rearrangement links TRBV7-2 to TRBJ2-7; unclear D gene. CDR1 SGHTA and CDR2 FQGNSA come from the germline V gene. V gave up 4 bases and J gave up 1 base, with 23 bases separating them. The CDR3 runs to 18 residues. CDR3 loop: CASSSQPAVMSVSYEQYF. The CDR3 DNA reads as TGTGCCAGCAGCTCACAGCCCGCGGTAATGTCCGTATCCTACGAGCAGTACTTC.

This chain connects TRBV7-3 to TRBJ1-2; tentative D call: TRBD1 (5 bases). CDR3 length: 12 amino acids. V dropped 4 bases and J dropped 7 bases, with 10 bases sitting between them. Germline V CDR1 and CDR2: SGHTA, FQGTGA. The CDR3 region is CASSYVGGGYTF. The CDR3 DNA reads as TGTGCCAGCAGCTATGTTGGGGGTGGCTACACCTTC.

The rearrangement joins TRBV10-3 to TRBJ2-2, with D unresolved. V dropped 4 bases and J dropped 4 bases, with 7 bases sitting between them. From germline, CDR1 is ENHRY and CDR2 SYGVKD. The CDR3 contains 13 residues. In nucleotides, the CDR3 is TGTGCCATCAGTGTGGGCGTCACCGGGGAGCTGTTTTTT. It specifies CAISVGVTGELFF.

This chain connects TRBV7-2 to TRBJ2-1, with 13 bases that match TRBD2. CDR3 length: 14 residues. V gave up 8 bases and J gave up 2 bases; unmatched junction bases: 0. Germline V gene lookup returns CDR1 SGHTA and CDR2 FQGNSA. This CDR3 reads CASGLAGAYNEQFF. DNA for the CDR3: TGTGCCAGCGGACTAGCGGGGGCCTACAATGAGCAGTTCTTC.

This chain connects TRBV12-3 or TRBV12-4 to TRBJ1-2; 10 bases match TRBD1. CDR3 size: 13 residues. V was clipped by 6 bases and J by 7 bases; unmatched bases: 5. CDR3 protein: CASSTGQGFGYTF. As DNA, the CDR3 is TGTGCCAGCAGCACGGGACAGGGGTTTGGCTACACCTTC.

V gene TRBV3-1 (or the pseudogene TRBV3-2) combines with J gene TRBJ1-2; D call uncertain. The germline V gene has CDR1 LGHDT and CDR2 YNNKEL (reference sequence). V shed 4 bases and J shed 6 bases, with 18 bases lying between them. The CDR3 sequence is 15 residues long. CDR3 in amino acids: CASSRRHAPGDGYTF. The CDR3 coding sequence is TGTGCCAGCAGCCGACGACACGCGCCGGGTGATGGCTACACCTTC.

V and J are TRBV27 and TRBJ2-6; perhaps D is TRBD1 or TRBD2 (5 bases each). CDR3 length equals 17 residues. Germline values: CDR1 MNHEY, CDR2 SMNVEV (reference sequence). Trimming removed 5 bases at V and 0 bases at J, with 14 bases between. The CDR3 DNA reads TGTGCCAGCAGTCCCAACGAGGGGAACTCTGGGGCCAACGTCCTGACTTTC. Its protein is CASSPNEGNSGANVLTF.

V usage is TRBV19 and J usage is TRBJ2-5, with 7 nucleotides matching TRBD1. The length of the CDR3 is 18 residues. The junction had 21 bases not matched to a gene; V was cut back by 6 bases and J by 5 bases. The germline CDR1 and CDR2 sequences are LNHDA and SQIVND (reference sequence). CDR3 bases: TGTGCCAGTAGGCGGCAGGGGGTTTCCGGAACCACGGGGGAGACCCAGTACTTC. Its translation: CASRRQGVSGTTGETQYF.

The rearrangement uses TRBV6-2 or TRBV6-3 and TRBJ2-3; 11 nucleotides agree with TRBD2. The CDR3 is 16 residues long. V shed 2 bases and J 4 bases; nucleotides not matched to a gene: 5. From germline, CDR1 is MNHEY and CDR2 SVGEGT. CDR3 sequence (DNA): TGTGCCAGCAGTTACCCACGACTAGCGGGGTCAGATACGCAGTATTTT. Protein product: CASSYPRLAGSDTQYF.

The chain is built from TRBV9 and TRBJ1-2; the D is unclear. This CDR3 spans 13 amino acids. The V end was cut by 4 bases, the J end by 2 bases, with 9 bases between. CDR1 and CDR2 (germline): SGDLS, YYNGEE. The CDR3 nucleotides are TGTGCCAGCAGCCCCGTCCGAAACTATGGCTACACCTTC. Its protein is CASSPVRNYGYTF.

The rearrangement joins TRBV14 to TRBJ2-2, with D tentatively TRBD1 (6 bases). There are 15 residues in the CDR3. The V gene lost 0 bases and the J gene lost 3 bases, with 8 bases spanning the gap. Germline CDR1 and CDR2: SGHDN and FVKESK. The CDR3 DNA reads TGTGCCAGCAGCCAAGATTACAGGGACACCGGGGAGCTGTTTTTT. Translating it yields CASSQDYRDTGELFF.

The chain carries TRBV5-1 and TRBJ1-6; 8 nucleotides line up with TRBD1. V was pared by 0 bases and J by 10 bases, with 6 bases of the junction left unmatched. This CDR3 comprises 15 residues. The germline V gene encodes CDR1 SGHRS and CDR2 YFSETQ. The CDR3 sequence: CASSLETGDTSPLHF. The CDR3 DNA reads TGCGCCAGCAGCTTGGAGACAGGGGATACATCACCCCTCCACTTT.

The chain combines TRBV27 with TRBJ2-1, with 10 positions matching TRBD1. The CDR3 covers 14 residues. Looked up from germline, CDR1 is MNHEY and CDR2 is SMNVEV (reference sequence). V shed 6 bases, J shed 8 bases, and the junction held 7 bases outside the gene matches. CDR3 residues: CASSHDRGQDEQFF. The DNA of the CDR3 is TGTGCCAGCAGCCACGACAGGGGGCAGGATGAGCAGTTCTTC.

The chain carries TRBV7-9 and TRBJ2-1; unclear D gene. The germline V gene has CDR1 SEHNR and CDR2 FQNEAQ (reference sequence). This CDR3 contains 15 residues. V dropped 5 bases and J dropped 5 bases, with 16 bases sitting between them. CDR3 DNA: TGTGCCAGCAGCCTTTACACATATTGGGACAATGAGCAGTTCTTC. This gives the protein CASSLYTYWDNEQFF.

This chain uses TRBV20-1 with TRBJ2-7, with D unresolved. The germline gives CDR1 DFQATT, CDR2 SNEGSKA (reference sequence). The CDR3 extends over 11 amino acids. Trimming pared 6 bases from V and 0 bases from J, leaving 6 bases between. The CDR3 sequence: CSAPVSYEQYF. CDR3 DNA: TGCAGTGCCCCGGTCTCCTACGAGCAGTACTTC.

This chain links TRBV11-2 with TRBJ1-2; D gene ambiguous. Germline lookup yields CDR1 SGHAT and CDR2 FQNNGV. Trimming took off 1 base at V and 4 bases at J, with 7 bases between the two ends. The CDR3 runs 13 residues. This chain's CDR3 is CASSLGGGYGYTF. Written as DNA, the CDR3 is TGTGCCAGCAGCTTAGGAGGCGGCTATGGCTACACCTTC. Full variable domain (missing parts from reference TRBV11-2 and TRBJ1-2): EAGVAQSPRYKIIEKRQSVAFWCNPISGHATLYWYQQILGQGPKLLIQFQNNGVVDDSQLPKDRFSAERLKGVDSTLKIQPAKLEDSAVYLCASSLGGGYGYTFGSGTRLTVV.

The chain has TRBV4-2 and TRBJ1-4; TRBD1 matches 9 bases. CDR3 length equals 15 residues. Germline CDR1 is LGHNA and CDR2 is YNFKEQ. V was clipped by 1 base and J by 6 bases; unmatched bases: 3. The CDR3 nucleotides read TGTGCCAGCAGCCAAGGGGACAGGGAAGATGAAAAACTGTTTTTT. It codes for CASSQGDREDEKLFF.

The V call is TRBV15, the J call TRBJ2-5; a weak D match, TRBD2 (5 bases). Germline CDR1 is LNHNV and CDR2 is YYDKDF (reference sequence). The CDR3 is made up of 15 amino acids. Trimming took off 1 base at V and 4 bases at J, with 13 bases between the two ends. This chain's CDR3 is CATSRALSGSETQYF. The CDR3 DNA reads TGTGCCACCAGCAGAGCATTATCGGGGTCAGAGACCCAGTACTTC.